A selection of T cell receptor beta chains follows, all from one sample in a study of blood T cells in healthy people across ages. Via MiXCR, TCRdb re-called the 5' RACE reads, giving one row per CDR3 protein. The table lists around 1,000,000 distinct CDR3 sequences, around 27% of them singletons, with approximately 0.7% in the top ten. These same records also appear under a second study, on T cells of mothers and their children.

The sample taken for sequencing was blood. The receptors originated from a girl between 2 and 10 years old in good health. Both conserved end residues are part of each CDR3. The D gene is left open where the match is weak. Not all rows give a size; the values are once, few, many and, for expanded clones, a class.

TRBJ2-2	-	TRBD2	TRBV3-1	CASSQDLGGKNGELFF	TGTGCCAGCAGCCAAGATTTGGGGGGGAAAAACGGGGAGCTGTTTTTT
TRBJ2-7	-	-	TRBV10-3	CAIIGGAESSYEQYF	TGTGCCATCATTGGAGGGGCGGAGAGCTCCTACGAGCAGTACTTC
TRBJ2-1	-	TRBD1	TRBV3-1	CASSQDNNWGTVVSNEQFF	TGTGCCAGCAGCCAAGATAATAATTGGGGGACAGTTGTCTCCAATGAGCAGTTCTTC
TRBJ2-3	-	-	TRBV6-2/TRBV6-3	CASSSRVPSTDTQYF	TGTGCCAGCAGCTCTCGGGTACCAAGCACAGATACGCAGTATTTT
TRBJ1-2	-	-	TRBV12-3/TRBV12-4	CASSFAGSDGYTF	TGTGCCAGCAGTTTTGCAGGTTCTGATGGCTACACCTTC
TRBJ2-1	-	TRBD2	TRBV3-1	CASSQGAGWNNEQFF	TGTGCCAGCAGCCAAGGAGCGGGGTGGAACAATGAGCAGTTCTTC
TRBJ2-5	-	TRBD2	TRBV10-3	CAIRIGLAEQETQYF	TGTGCCATCAGGATAGGACTAGCGGAACAAGAGACCCAGTACTTC
TRBJ2-7	many	-	TRBV20-1	CSARVGYEQYF	TGCAGTGCCCGGGTAGGGTACGAGCAGTACTTC
TRBJ2-2	-	-	TRBV4-2	CASSQGGGAGTGELFF	TGTGCCAGCAGCCAAGGGGGGGGCGCGGGGACCGGGGAGCTGTTTTTT
TRBJ2-3	-	TRBD2	TRBV20-1	CSARSLEAGGPLSTDTQYF	TGCAGTGCTAGATCTCTCGAGGCGGGGGGGCCTCTGTCGACAGATACGCAGTATTTT
TRBJ1-2	few	-	TRBV3-1	CASSQVGAETEGYTF	TGTGCCAGCAGCCAAGTCGGGGCGGAGACGGAGGGCTACACCTTC
TRBJ2-3	-	-	TRBV5-1	CASRSGISIADTQYF	TGCGCCAGCCGCTCCGGGATCTCCATCGCAGATACGCAGTATTTT